This TCR beta chain appears in the sequencing data of a study of cytomegalovirus exposure and HLA in healthy donors listed by TCRdb under 2017. Turning to the overall study: An earlier analysis of several hundred of the donors reported 276 Gb of sequence data and about 120 million unique TCR beta sequences obtained from about 200 million T cells. Roughly 310 gigabases of sequencing data and 70 million to 100 million unique TCR sequences were included in an early release covering several hundred HLA-typed donors. Of the 300 to 450 genotyped donors, about 84% fell in the genetic ancestry cluster associated with self-reported Caucasian donors. The study aimed to test whether signatures of past pathogen exposure could be identified by cataloging public T cell receptors. The T cell repertoires of several hundred subjects were profiled by immunosequencing and related to cytomegalovirus serostatus. In addition to the first cohort of 650 to 800 subjects, a separate validation cohort of some 120 different subjects was used. The study combined high-throughput TCR immunosequencing, statistical association of individual TCRs with disease status, and machine learning to predict cytomegalovirus infection status. To study patterns of TCR occurrence, a later analysis re-analyzed previously published TCR beta repertoires from 666 donors and added high-resolution HLA genotyping. Rather than using new phenotypic data, the later analysis identified candidate immune exposures from TCR beta sequences and from how often those sequences occurred across donors. An earlier analysis of 450 to 750 of the donors used high-throughput TCR beta sequencing to judge whether each TCR beta V gene segment behaved as functional or pseudogenic. Alongside the repertoire data, information on donor age, sex, ethnicity and CMV serostatus was compiled. Genome-wide SNP genotypes for about 60% of the 666 donors were used in a later genetic analysis, which treated that subset as a discovery cohort. All discovery cohort repertoires had been generated using a single sequencing platform. Both class I and class II loci were covered by HLA typing, at four-digit resolution. The number of typed donors differed by locus: 629-630 for A, B, C, DRB1 and DQB1; some 500 for DQA1; 606 for DPA1; and around 490 for DPB1. Roughly five DR-DQ haplotypes were handled as single units for association and clustering, since linkage in the cohort was strong. Among under 450 genotyped donors of the cohort, an average of 235,054 unique TCR beta nucleotide sequences were sequenced per donor, around a sixth of them non-productive.

Turning to this clone: Its antigen is not yet known. Nothing much larger sits one base from this clone, and base qualities are not available.

V is pared back by 2 bases and J by 2 bases, with 11 bases lying between the germline termini. Reading from cysteine to phenylalanine, the CDR3 counts 15 amino acids. CDR3 DNA is the only sequence kept; it has 45 bases, read in frame from the first base. Per the germline V gene, SGHRS is the CDR1 and YFSETQ is the CDR2. General conclusions and limits of the study: Presence/absence analyses assumed roughly uniform sequencing depth across donors, an assumption that may not hold. Immune exposure information for the cohort was limited to CMV serostatus. In both the original and validation cohorts, the classifier was reported to diagnose cytomegalovirus status with high specificity and sensitivity. In this cohort, only TCR beta chains were sequenced, and detectable features were limited by the absence of alpha or paired-chain data. In an earlier analysis of more than 500 of the donors, most TCR beta V segments appeared in productive rearrangements about 87% or about 30% of the time, broadly matching IMGT annotations. In a later analysis, most CMV-associated TCR beta chains were found to appear HLA-restricted, with HLA associations seemingly driven largely by CMV exposure. In the study, around 160 TCR beta chains were listed as associated with cytomegalovirus. Three of the identified cytomegalovirus-associated TCR beta chains were confirmed in vitro to be specific for cytomegalovirus antigens. In a later genetic analysis, a missense DCLRE1C variant was associated with V-gene and J-gene trimming of TCR beta chains, and the association was replicated in an independent cohort. HLA typing was unavailable for some donors at each locus, so association tests used only the typed subset. While some public TCRs were present in many individuals, most TCR sequences turned up only very rarely across donors. According to a later genetic analysis, donors in an Asian-associated ancestry cluster had fewer N-insertions in productive TCRs than the roughly 700-donor mean. A further reported finding was that TCR beta sequences accurately predicted the HLA-A and HLA-B alleles for most subjects in the first cohort. Linkage disequilibrium might explain the correlated functional status among segregating V segments, but an unknown experimental factor could not be excluded. A later analysis associated about 17,000 TCR beta sequences with specific HLA alleles at a false discovery rate of 0.05. The authors suggested that the approach could potentially be generalized to other disease states and immunological phenotypes. When HLA alleles, especially DR and DQ, strongly co-occurred, attributing TCR associations to individual alleles was difficult. The sequencing pipeline was judged likely to have produced a cluster of highly shared sequence variants as a technical artifact. Compared with equally common non-associated chains, HLA-associated TCR beta chains in a later analysis were more clonally expanded and had lower generation probabilities. Approximately 16 rarely observed V segments, including chromosome 9 orphons, were excluded from the earlier analysis of a few hundred of the donors because counts were too low. A later analysis reported that several top co-occurrence clusters appeared linked to parvovirus B19, influenza, CMV and Epstein-Barr virus. Some IMGT-functional V segments, including TRBV6-2 and TRBV6-3, could not be told apart with the 87-base-pair reads, so those segments were excluded. In a later analysis, TCR association rates were found to vary across HLA loci, with the most associated TCRs seen for DRB1 alleles and the fewest for HLA-C alleles.

In total, more than 500 healthy bone marrow donors made up the cohort. At the time of sampling, every cohort member was nominally healthy, though immune exposures that went unrecorded were likely present. The donor tested CMV seropositive and was one of the 289 seropositive cohort members. A peripheral blood sample was collected from each donor, and TCR beta sequencing was performed on peripheral blood mononuclear cells. Genomic DNA extraction from the blood cell samples was performed with the Qiagen DNeasy Blood Extraction Kit. The library was produced with the immunoSEQ multiplex PCR assay. The multiplex PCR relied on a mix of 60 forward primers for TCR Vbeta segments and 13 reverse primers for TCR Jbeta segments. Amplification of the CDR3 region of rearranged TCR beta genes was performed with a multiplex PCR assay on genomic DNA. The Illumina HiSeq System was used to sequence the amplified TCR beta libraries as 87-base-pair reads. Under the source paper's analysis protocol: In a later analysis, some 80 million unique TCR beta chains were counted across the 650 to 700 repertoires, and roughly 10 million of these chains were shared by at least two donors. Raw reads were error-corrected and collapsed into unique sequences by a nearest-neighbor algorithm in which closely related sequences were merged to remove PCR and sequencing errors. V, D and J gene segments were assigned by aligning CDR3 sequences to IMGT reference sequences. Each retained sequence needed at least a six-nucleotide match to both a V gene segment and a J gene segment. Rearrangements were classified as productive when the CDR3 lacked stop codons and remained in frame with V and J, and all other rearrangements were classified as non-productive. Following IMGT convention, CDR3 was defined as the stretch from the second conserved V-encoded cysteine up to the conserved J-encoded phenylalanine. Sequences without an unambiguous match to a single V gene segment were excluded from the earlier analysis of about 630 of the donors. In an earlier analysis of a few hundred of the donors, V segments were called functional above 56.7% productive rearrangements and were called segregating when the between-donor standard deviation exceeded 5%. A statistical classification framework was built to diagnose cytomegalovirus status from the catalog of TCR beta chain sequences. In a later analysis, TCR nucleotide sequences were compared against IMGT/GENE-DB human TR gene sequences so that V and J genes could be assigned. Using the TCRdist pipeline, a later analysis assigned CDR3 sequences along with most-parsimonious VDJ recombination scenarios. In a later analysis, every TCR beta chain was defined by the combination of its CDR3 amino acid sequence and its V-gene family, and reads without a unique V-gene family were dropped. A later analysis removed 550 to 650 highly shared, low-generation-probability nucleotide sequences to deal with suspected cross-contamination and a sequencing artifact. For each public chain, a later analysis derived a clonal expansion index from normalized ranks of inferred template counts within each repertoire. A later analysis computed generation probabilities with a VDJ recombination model fitted to out-of-frame rearrangements, and checked the results against IGoR. In a later analysis, TCR-TCR, TCR-HLA and TCR-CMV co-occurrence was scored with hypergeometric tests, and a repertoire-size bias correction was applied to TCR pairs. To estimate false discovery rates, a later analysis permuted the HLA or CMV assignments 20 times. In a later analysis, co-occurring TCRs were grouped using DBSCAN, and TCRdist sequence similarity was added for clustering within HLA-allele-positive subsets. Repertoires with fewer than 30,000 or more than 120,000 public chains, plus five repertoires with anomalous nucleotide sharing, were excluded from co-occurrence clustering. This is the immuneACCESS table as TCRdb keeps it, with only in-frame sequences that have V and J called. A part of the clones is gone; compared with another copy, unresolved V genes explain less than half, and the rest is unexplained. V and J calls and clone size are those listed in that table; D and trimming were worked out from the DNA. This sample has 170,000 or so clones in its table, and approximately 84% of those were observed once. Over 3% of the sample lies in the top ten.

Sequencing was performed on PBMCs. The rearrangement joined TRBV5-1 to TRBJ1-3, with a weak D call of TRBD1 (5 bases match). The TCR originated in a woman aged 50 to 65 in good health and CMV-seropositive. The bases read TGCGCCAGCAGCTTCGGACGGGGGACTGGAAACACCATATATTTT. Its protein is CASSFGRGTGNTIYF.